This T cell receptor beta chain stems from a study of CD4 T cells in relation to SARS-CoV-2 and coronaviruses. The unexposed donors gave CD4+ T cells in about 2010-2019, prior to COVID-19. After about 10 days of culture, CD4+ T cells were isolated. TCRdb's table, derived via immunoSEQ multiplex PCR, lists solely in-frame clones and lacks some. This table holds 26,000 or so clones, about four fifths found once. This clone was recorded once. What it recognizes is unknown. Germline lookup yields CDR1 LGHDT and CDR2 YNNKEL (reference sequence). V lost 3 bases and J lost 6; bases outside the gene matches: 4. There are 14 residues in the CDR3.

The chain joins TRBV3-1 (or the pseudogene TRBV3-2) to TRBJ2-2; 7 positions agree with TRBD2. Sequencing used CD4+ T cells from PBMCs, cultured in vitro. This TCR came from a human donor in good health. The CDR3 loop is CASSQGGISGELFF. CDR3 nucleotides: TGTGCCAGCAGCCAGGGGGGGATCTCCGGGGAGCTGTTTTTT.